This T cell receptor (beta chain) was retrieved from a study of T cell changes during pregnancy in multiple sclerosis. The CDR3 sequence is 11 residues long. Losses at the gene ends were 7 bases for V and 8 bases for J; bases not matched to a gene: 2. Looked up from germline, CDR1 is MGHDK and CDR2 is SYGVNS. Only in-frame clones appear in the TCRdb table, and some are missing; sequencing was by immunoSEQ multiplex PCR. The sample consists of roughly 47,000 clones, roughly 92% of them appearing once. This clone was detected a few times. The sequencing here drew on CD8+ T cells from peripheral blood mononuclear cells, taken before pregnancy. The receptor's source is a female donor with multiple sclerosis, enrolled in a pregnancy study. V gene TRBV25-1 combines with J gene TRBJ1-1, with 9 bases aligning to TRBD1. CDR3: CASIGTGEAFF. CDR3 DNA sequence: TGTGCCAGCATTGGGACAGGGGAAGCTTTCTTT.